Described below is a single TCR beta chain sequence and its context. Its target is not known. The data derive from a study of blood T cells in healthy people across ages. The study, taken as a whole, reports: Aged donors had fewer naive CD4+ cells and lower diversity than long-lived donors.

V gave up 5 bases and J gave up 6 bases; unmatched junction bases: 6. This CDR3 has 15 residues. Germline V gives CDR1 MDHEN, CDR2 SYDVKM. A second about 7 to 12 cycle PCR used barcoded and J-beta primers. Tags on each cDNA molecule came from a template-switch adaptor with 12 random nucleotides. TCRdb itself ran the 5' RACE reads through MiXCR, one entry per CDR3 protein. This sample yields roughly 790,000 distinct CDR3 sequences, of which about 42% are seen a single time; approximately 22% belongs to the top ten. The V call is TRBV28, the J call TRBJ2-1; 11 bases are shared with TRBD2. The sequenced material came from blood. This clonotype was obtained from a woman aged 55-70 years in good health. DNA of the CDR3: TGTGCCAGCAGTCCGACTAGCGGGGCAATCAATGAGCAGTTCTTC. Translation gives CASSPTSGAINEQFF.